A selection of T cell receptor beta chains follows, all from one sample in a study of human T cells and chemical hapten exposure. Via MiXCR, TCRdb re-called the RACE reads, giving one row per CDR3 protein. This table holds around 120,000 distinct CDR3 sequences, 9% to 14% found once. Sequenced here: whole blood, sampled in connection with sensitization to the hapten diphenylcyclopropenone (DPC). Every receptor here comes from a woman between 45 and 60 years old with alopecia areata. Some clones in this sample may be carry-over from other donors' samples. Both conserved end residues are part of each CDR3. Fields, in order: clone size, J gene, V gene, D gene, CDR3 protein, CDR3 DNA. D genes are given only for firm matches. Not all rows give a size; the values are once, few, many and, for expanded clones, a class.

size: NA; J: TRBJ1-1; V: TRBV3-1; D: NA; CDR3: CASTRESGGMNTEAFF; DNA: TGTGCCAGCACCAGGGAGAGCGGGGGCATGAACACTGAAGCTTTCTTT
size: many; J: TRBJ2-7; V: TRBV10-3; D: NA; CDR3: CAISAGETSYEQYF; DNA: TGTGCCATCAGCGCCGGCGAGACTTCTTACGAGCAGTACTTC
size: NA; J: TRBJ2-1; V: TRBV20-1; D: NA; CDR3: CSAETGLEFF; DNA: TGCAGTGCTGAGACGGGACTTGAGTTCTTC
size: few; J: TRBJ2-3; V: TRBV4-1; D: TRBD1; CDR3: CASSSRQGGTTDTQYF; DNA: TGCGCCAGCAGCTCCCGACAGGGGGGGACCACAGATACGCAGTATTTT
size: few; J: TRBJ2-7; V: TRBV10-1; D: NA; CDR3: CASSAGGPGHEQYF; DNA: TGCGCCAGCAGTGCCGGGGGGCCCGGGCACGAGCAGTACTTC
size: few; J: TRBJ1-5; V: TRBV15; D: NA; CDR3: CATSREGGQPQHF; DNA: TGTGCCACCAGCAGAGAGGGCGGACAGCCCCAGCATTTT
size: many; J: TRBJ2-7; V: TRBV5-4; D: TRBD2; CDR3: CASSLEGGRAYEQYF; DNA: TGTGCCAGCAGCTTGGAGGGCGGGAGGGCCTACGAGCAGTACTTC
size: few; J: TRBJ2-1; V: TRBV13; D: NA; CDR3: CASSETQGDSYNEQFF; DNA: TGTGCCAGCAGCGAAACACAGGGTGACTCCTACAATGAGCAGTTCTTC
size: many; J: TRBJ1-2; V: TRBV27; D: TRBD1; CDR3: CASSGTGLGANYGYTF; DNA: TGTGCCAGCAGTGGGACAGGGCTTGGCGCTAACTATGGCTACACCTTC
size: many; J: TRBJ2-7; V: TRBV29-1; D: TRBD1; CDR3: CSVGTVDLYEQYF; DNA: TGCAGCGTCGGGACAGTTGATCTTTACGAGCAGTACTTC
size: NA; J: TRBJ2-7; V: TRBV11-2; D: NA; CDR3: CASSLRQVTYEQYF; DNA: TGTGCCAGCAGCTTGAGGCAGGTTACCTACGAGCAGTACTTC
size: few; J: TRBJ1-1; V: TRBV6-5; D: NA; CDR3: CASSYSRSSGLNTEAFF; DNA: TGTGCCAGCAGTTACTCGAGATCATCCGGGTTAAACACTGAAGCTTTCTTT
size: NA; J: TRBJ1-5; V: TRBV12-3/TRBV12-4; D: NA; CDR3: CASSLPGPSTQPQHF; DNA: TGTGCCAGCAGTCTCCCGGGCCCTAGCACTCAGCCCCAGCATTTT
size: few; J: TRBJ1-6; V: TRBV10-3; D: NA; CDR3: CATRARQDSPLHF; DNA: TGTGCCACCCGCGCCAGACAGGATTCACCCCTCCACTTT
size: few; J: TRBJ2-3; V: TRBV11-3; D: NA; CDR3: CASSLYGATDTQYF; DNA: TGTGCCAGCAGCTTATACGGTGCCACAGATACGCAGTATTTT
size: few; J: TRBJ2-2; V: TRBV28; D: NA; CDR3: CASSFLDTGELFF; DNA: TGTGCCAGCAGTTTTCTCGACACCGGGGAGCTGTTTTTT
size: NA; J: TRBJ1-1; V: TRBV4-3; D: NA; CDR3: CASASKSGIRTEAFF; DNA: TGCGCCAGCGCCTCCAAGTCGGGGATTCGGACTGAAGCTTTCTTT
size: NA; J: TRBJ2-6; V: TRBV20-1; D: NA; CDR3: CSAPPLTGANVLTF; DNA: TGCAGTGCTCCCCCGTTAACTGGGGCCAACGTCCTGACTTTC
size: few; J: TRBJ2-2; V: TRBV20-1; D: NA; CDR3: CSARVRGVNTGELFF; DNA: TGCAGTGCTAGAGTTAGGGGGGTGAACACCGGGGAGCTGTTTTTT
size: few; J: TRBJ2-2; V: TRBV4-2; D: TRBD2; CDR3: CASSASGSSNTGELFF; DNA: TGTGCCAGCAGCGCTAGCGGGAGCTCGAACACCGGGGAGCTGTTTTTT
size: many; J: TRBJ1-2; V: TRBV20-1; D: NA; CDR3: CSARVALNYGYTF; DNA: TGCAGTGCTAGAGTGGCCTTAAACTATGGCTACACCTTC
size: many; J: TRBJ2-7; V: TRBV18; D: TRBD1; CDR3: CASSPLGTGGDEQYF; DNA: TGTGCCAGCTCACCACTAGGGACAGGGGGGGACGAGCAGTACTTC
size: many; J: TRBJ1-3; V: TRBV11-2; D: NA; CDR3: CASSLSPSGNTIYF; DNA: TGTGCCAGCAGCTTGTCACCCTCTGGAAACACCATATATTTT
size: few; J: TRBJ2-5; V: TRBV6-5; D: TRBD2; CDR3: CASSSRPYSGRAGETQYF; DNA: TGTGCCAGCAGTTCACGCCCTTATAGCGGGAGGGCCGGGGAGACCCAGTACTTC
size: NA; J: TRBJ1-4; V: TRBV7-2; D: NA; CDR3: CASSLVVQATNEKLFF; DNA: TGTGCCAGCAGCTTGGTTGTACAGGCCACTAATGAAAAACTGTTTTTT
size: NA; J: TRBJ2-7; V: TRBV4-1; D: NA; CDR3: CASSQGVIHDEQYF; DNA: TGCGCCAGCAGCCAAGGTGTTATACACGACGAGCAGTACTTC
size: few; J: TRBJ2-1; V: TRBV2; D: TRBD2; CDR3: CATLASGNEQFF; DNA: TGTGCCACCCTAGCTAGCGGCAATGAGCAGTTCTTC
size: NA; J: TRBJ2-1; V: TRBV4-3; D: NA; CDR3: CASSQALVTTDEQFF; DNA: TGCGCCAGCAGCCAAGCCCTAGTGACGACTGATGAGCAGTTCTTC
size: many; J: TRBJ2-2; V: TRBV29-1; D: NA; CDR3: CSVEGVPGELFF; DNA: TGCAGCGTTGAGGGGGTCCCCGGGGAGCTGTTTTTT
size: NA; J: TRBJ2-6; V: TRBV3-1; D: NA; CDR3: CASSQDGTTANVLTF; DNA: TGTGCCAGCAGCCAAGATGGGACCACGGCCAACGTCCTGACTTTC
size: many; J: TRBJ1-3; V: TRBV10-3; D: NA; CDR3: CATTRAGPGAGNTIYF; DNA: TGTGCCACGACAAGGGCGGGACCGGGGGCTGGAAACACCATATATTTT
size: many; J: TRBJ2-5; V: TRBV18; D: NA; CDR3: CASSSGQDQETQYF; DNA: TGTGCCAGCTCCTCCGGCCAAGACCAAGAGACCCAGTACTTC
size: many; J: TRBJ2-7; V: TRBV18; D: TRBD2; CDR3: CASSPPTVAGGLAF; DNA: TGTGCCAGCTCACCACCGACTGTAGCGGGGGGCCTAGCCTTC
size: few; J: TRBJ2-7; V: TRBV6-5; D: TRBD2; CDR3: CASSLTTGTSYAYEQYF; DNA: TGTGCCAGCAGCTTAACCACCGGGACTAGCTACGCATACGAGCAGTACTTC
size: many; J: TRBJ2-3; V: TRBV20-1; D: TRBD2; CDR3: CSAREPSGYTDTQYF; DNA: TGCAGTGCTAGAGAACCTAGCGGATACACAGATACGCAGTATTTT
size: few; J: TRBJ1-1; V: TRBV6-5; D: NA; CDR3: CASSYSQGMNTEAFF; DNA: TGTGCCAGCAGTTACTCGCAGGGGATGAACACTGAAGCTTTCTTT
size: NA; J: TRBJ2-3; V: TRBV28; D: TRBD2; CDR3: CASSSGGAADTQYF; DNA: TGTGCCAGCTCTAGCGGGGGGGCTGCGGATACGCAGTATTTT
size: many; J: TRBJ1-1; V: TRBV7-9; D: NA; CDR3: CASSPWGRDKAEAFF; DNA: TGTGCCAGCAGCCCATGGGGCAGGGATAAGGCGGAAGCTTTCTTT
size: few; J: TRBJ1-2; V: TRBV7-6; D: NA; CDR3: CASSLDDYGYTF; DNA: TGTGCCAGCAGCTTAGATGACTATGGCTACACCTTC
size: few; J: TRBJ1-1; V: TRBV28; D: NA; CDR3: CASSLQSTEAFF; DNA: TGTGCCAGCAGTTTACAGAGCACTGAAGCTTTCTTT
size: NA; J: TRBJ2-3; V: TRBV27; D: NA; CDR3: CASSSLTSPVTDTQYF; DNA: TGTGCCAGCAGTTCGCTGACTAGTCCCGTCACAGATACGCAGTATTTT
size: NA; J: TRBJ1-3; V: TRBV6-1; D: NA; CDR3: CASSENQGLGLNTIYF; DNA: TGTGCCAGCAGTGAAAACCAGGGTCTCGGGCTCAACACCATATATTTT
size: many; J: TRBJ1-1; V: TRBV7-9; D: NA; CDR3: CASSLETGNEAFF; DNA: TGTGCCAGCAGCTTGGAGACGGGGAATGAAGCTTTCTTT
size: few; J: TRBJ1-1; V: TRBV12-3/TRBV12-4; D: NA; CDR3: CASRFENTEAFF; DNA: TGTGCCAGCAGATTCGAGAACACTGAAGCTTTCTTT
size: many; J: TRBJ1-5; V: TRBV5-1; D: NA; CDR3: CASSLGQGPNQPQHF; DNA: TGCGCCAGCAGCTTGGGGCAGGGACCCAATCAGCCCCAGCATTTT
size: many; J: TRBJ2-2; V: TRBV28; D: TRBD2; CDR3: CASSFARGIAGELFF; DNA: TGTGCCAGCAGTTTTGCGCGGGGGATCGCCGGGGAGCTGTTTTTT
size: few; J: TRBJ2-7; V: TRBV12-3/TRBV12-4; D: NA; CDR3: CASTSTELHEQYF; DNA: TGTGCCAGCACTTCGACAGAACTCCACGAGCAGTACTTC
size: few; J: TRBJ1-1; V: TRBV28; D: TRBD1; CDR3: CASSLGGQGIFYNTEAFF; DNA: TGTGCCAGCAGTTTAGGGGGACAGGGGATCTTTTATAACACTGAAGCTTTCTTT
size: many; J: TRBJ1-2; V: TRBV27; D: NA; CDR3: CASSFAKGWQGGYGYTF; DNA: TGTGCCAGCAGTTTTGCTAAGGGTTGGCAGGGTGGCTATGGCTACACCTTC
size: many; J: TRBJ2-1; V: TRBV4-3; D: TRBD2; CDR3: CASSPYSGLAIYEQFF; DNA: TGCGCCAGCAGCCCCTACTCGGGACTAGCGATATATGAGCAGTTCTTC